What follows is one T cell receptor (beta chain) and its context. Via MiXCR, TCRdb re-called the reads, giving one row per CDR3 protein. The data show approximately 260,000 distinct CDR3 sequences, over 15% seen once. The sample belongs to a study of T cell repertoires in cytomegalovirus infection. The germline V gene has CDR1 SQVTM and CDR2 ANQGSEA. V lost 4 bases, J lost 6 bases, and 13 bases lay in between. The CDR3 has 12 amino acids. Sequencing was done on a sample of CD8+ T cells from PBMCs. The TCR was taken from a human donor in good health (CMV status not recorded). Some clones in this sample may be carry-over from other donors' samples. J is TRBJ2-7 and V is TRBV29-1; no firm D call. CDR3 coding DNA: TGCAGCGTTGTCGACGGCGCGGCCGAGCAGTACTTC. This gives the protein CSVVDGAAEQYF.